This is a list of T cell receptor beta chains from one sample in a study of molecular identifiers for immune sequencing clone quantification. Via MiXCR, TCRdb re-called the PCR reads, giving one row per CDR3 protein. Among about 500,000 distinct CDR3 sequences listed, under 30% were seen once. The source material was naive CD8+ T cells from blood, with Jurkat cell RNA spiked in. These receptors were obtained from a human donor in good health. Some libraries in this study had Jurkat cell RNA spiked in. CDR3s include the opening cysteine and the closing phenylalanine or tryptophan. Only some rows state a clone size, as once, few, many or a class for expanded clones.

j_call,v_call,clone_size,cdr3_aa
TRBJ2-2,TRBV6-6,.,CASSLRTGVDTGELFF
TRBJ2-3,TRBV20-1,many,CSARDFEGSSDTQYF
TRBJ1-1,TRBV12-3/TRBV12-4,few,CASSSYRGATEAFF
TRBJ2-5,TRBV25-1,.,CASSGKRGDNQETQYF
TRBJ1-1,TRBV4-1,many,CASSQGWGASTEAFF
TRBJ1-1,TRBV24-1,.,CATSNYGRNTEAFF
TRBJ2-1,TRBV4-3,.,CASSHGTSGGNEQFF
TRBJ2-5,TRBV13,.,CASSPWTEDRETQYF
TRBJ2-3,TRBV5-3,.,CTSSLRTGAFVGTDTQYF
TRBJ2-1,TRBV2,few,CASRPSGGFNEQFF
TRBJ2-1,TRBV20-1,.,CSPFSDRVRNEQFF
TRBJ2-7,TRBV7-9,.,CASSSITSGRAVRYHEQYF
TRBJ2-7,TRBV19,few,CASSIGSGRSLGEQYF
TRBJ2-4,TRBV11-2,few,CASSLVASGRDQYF
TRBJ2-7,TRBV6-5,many,CASSPGEGWEQYF
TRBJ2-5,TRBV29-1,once,CSVEPPLATQETKYF
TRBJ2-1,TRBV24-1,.,CATSDLDRGLDEQFF
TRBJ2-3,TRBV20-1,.,CSATYLAVRTDTQYF
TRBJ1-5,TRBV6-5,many,CASSPDENQPQHF
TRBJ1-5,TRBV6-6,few,CASSYTVINQPQHF
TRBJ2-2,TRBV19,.,CASSLAGGGDTGELFF
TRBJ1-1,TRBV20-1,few,CSARDRGTGGYEAFF
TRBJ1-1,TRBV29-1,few,CSVEVENTEAFF
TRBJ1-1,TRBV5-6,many,CASSSLLDRVAFF
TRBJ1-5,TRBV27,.,CARGQGLMGNQPQHF
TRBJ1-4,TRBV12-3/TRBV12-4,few,CASRGTGVGWEKLFF
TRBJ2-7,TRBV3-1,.,CASSQVAGRNFYEQYF
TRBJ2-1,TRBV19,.,CASSIVGVSYNEQFF